This passage covers 2 T cell receptor beta chains from one sample sequenced in a study of OX40 agonist ivuxolimab in advanced cancers. Assay: immunoSEQ multiplex PCR; the TCRdb copy retains only in-frame clones and omits some. Of about 100,000 clones in the sample, roughly 88% were seen once. The sequences come from CD4+ or CD8+ T cells sorted from blood, collected in a trial of the OX40 agonist ivuxolimab. The source of these receptors is an adult with an advanced solid tumor such as melanoma, head and neck, liver or kidney cancer.

The chain joins TRBV7-2 to TRBJ2-3; 7 positions match TRBD2. The V and J ends lost 5 bases and 2 bases, in that order; junction bases with no gene match: 4. The V gene's germline CDR1 is SGHTA and CDR2 FQGNSA. This CDR3 spans 14 amino acids. The CDR3 sequence: CASSIGGSTDTQYF. In nucleotides, the CDR3 is TGTGCCAGCAGCATCGGGGGGTCCACAGATACGCAGTATTTT.

The chain uses TRBV2 and TRBJ1-3; no firm D call. With 3 bases removed from V and 1 base from J, the gap between germline ends came to 13 bases. The CDR3 extends over 16 amino acids. The germline V gene has CDR1 SNHLY and CDR2 FYNNEI. CDR3 region: CASSELSATSGNTIYF. The CDR3 DNA is TGTGCCAGCAGTGAGTTGTCAGCTACATCTGGAAACACCATATATTTT.